This T cell receptor (beta chain) was recorded in a study of blood T cells in healthy people across ages. Study outcomes and limitations: It was the long-lived donors that had more naive CD4+ cells and higher diversity than aged donors.

Trimming removed 2 bases at V and 0 bases at J, with 10 bases between. This CDR3 spans 14 amino acids. The germline CDR1 and CDR2 sequences are SQVTM and ANQGSEA. The second PCR ran about 6 to 12 cycles with a sample-barcoded 5' primer and J-beta primers. TCRdb called the 5' RACE reads again in MiXCR, with one record for every CDR3 protein. Among under 1,000,000 distinct CDR3 sequences listed, around 50% were seen once. Worth noting for this clonotype: The antigen remains undetermined.

The sequence was collected from a man aged 80 or over in good health. The chain joins TRBV29-1 to TRBJ1-2; no clear D gene. Material: blood. Here the CDR3 reads CSVESGSSNYGYTF. The CDR3 DNA reads TGCAGCGTTGAATCTGGCAGCTCTAACTATGGCTACACCTTC.